The 9 T cell receptor beta chains in this list originate from one sample, sequenced in a study of blood T cells in healthy people across ages. A sample-barcoded 5' primer and a J-beta primer mix were used in a second PCR of about 7 to 12 cycles. TCRdb independently ran MiXCR on the 5' RACE reads; one entry per CDR3 protein. The table shows 630,000 or so distinct CDR3 sequences, with 25% to 30% occurring only once. The material sequenced was blood. Receptors originate from a woman older than 75 in good health.

This clonotype occurred a few times. A single base separates this from a much larger clone, so it may be a read error. This chain joins TRBV7-2 and TRBJ2-7, with TRBD2 identical over 10 bases. The CDR3 runs to 15 residues. After removal of 5 bases from V and 7 bases from J, the junction contained 11 bases not matched to a gene. From germline, CDR1 is SGHTA and CDR2 FQGNSA. This CDR3 is CASSPELAGDNEQYF. The CDR3 nucleotides read TGTGCCAGCAGCCCAGAGCTAGCGGGGGACAATGAGCAGTACTTC.

This clonotype has at least ten counts. This rearrangement joins TRBV28 to TRBJ1-2, with D maybe TRBD1 (6 bases). The CDR3 spans 14 residues. Looked up from germline, CDR1 is MDHEN and CDR2 is SYDVKM. Trimming cost V 7 bases and J 0 bases, with 12 bases left between them. CDR3 nucleotide sequence: TGTGCCAGCACCTCCGGGACACCTAACTATGGCTACACCTTC. This codes for CASTSGTPNYGYTF.

The V and J genes are TRBV21-1 and TRBJ2-4; the D call of TRBD2 is as the table states it, not checked on the DNA. TRBV21-1 is shown as a pseudogene. This CDR3 is 19 amino acids long. The CDR3 loop is CASSKVRASGGIAKNIQYF. CDR3 nucleotides: TGTGCCAGCAGCAAAGTTAGGGCTAGCGGGGGGATAGCCAAAAACATTCAGTACTTC.

A word on this clonotype: A much larger clone lies a single base off, so this may be a read error. CDR3 amino acids: CANSPGGTTDTQYF. CDR3 coding DNA: TGTGCTAACAGCCCAGGGGGGACCACAGATACGCAGTATTTT. This rearrangement joins TRBV7-7 to TRBJ2-3, with D possibly matching TRBD1 (7 bases). Germline CDR1 and CDR2: SSHAT and FNYEAQ (reference sequence). This CDR3 has 14 residues.

Regarding this clonotype: A much bigger clone sits one base away, suggesting this may be a read error. The chain has TRBV6-5 and TRBJ2-7; 9 bases line up with TRBD1. With 5 bases clipped from V and 9 bases from J, the junction kept 8 bases outside the gene matches. Germline V gives CDR1 MNHEY, CDR2 SVGAGI. This CDR3 comprises 13 residues. CDR3 residues: CASSDRGKNGQYF. Here the CDR3 DNA reads TGTGCCAGCAGTGACAGGGGGAAGAACGGGCAGTACTTC.

The CDR3 nucleotides are TGTGCCAGCAGCCAAGATGCGGGGGGATGGTACAATGAGCAGTTCTTC. Amino acids: CASSQDAGGWYNEQFF. The V call is TRBV4-2, the J call TRBJ2-1; 8 bases line up with TRBD2. V lost 0 bases and J lost 4; bases outside the gene matches: 5. The V gene's germline CDR1 is LGHNA and CDR2 YNFKEQ. The CDR3 has 16 residues.

V gene TRBV6-1 combines with J gene TRBJ2-7, with 7 bases matching TRBD1. The CDR3 consists of 12 residues. Per the germline V gene, CDR1 is MNHNS and CDR2 is SASEGT. Losses at the gene ends were 8 bases for V and 5 bases for J; bases not matched to a gene: 6. The CDR3 here is CASRLTGDEQYF. In nucleotides, the CDR3 is TGTGCCAGCCGCCTAACAGGGGACGAGCAGTACTTC.

The rearrangement uses TRBV20-1 and TRBJ2-4; D gene uncertain. The J call may be incorrect, as the DNA end agrees better with TRBJ2-7. This CDR3 region has 15 residues. Germline V gene sequence: CDR1 DFQATT, CDR2 SNEGSKA (reference sequence). The CDR3 nucleotides are TGCAGTGCTACCCACCGATGGGCACCCTCCTACGAGCAGTACTTC. It codes for CSATHRWAPSYEQYF.

Of note for this clonotype: Possible read error: a much larger clone is one base away. The V and J genes are TRBV4-3 and TRBJ2-5, with D tentatively TRBD2 (6 bases). CDR1 is LGHNA and CDR2 is YSLEER in the germline V gene. The CDR3 consists of 14 residues. As DNA, the CDR3 is TGCACCAGCAGCCAAGAACGGTCTAGCGATGAGCAGTACTTC. Residues: CTSSQERSSDEQYF.